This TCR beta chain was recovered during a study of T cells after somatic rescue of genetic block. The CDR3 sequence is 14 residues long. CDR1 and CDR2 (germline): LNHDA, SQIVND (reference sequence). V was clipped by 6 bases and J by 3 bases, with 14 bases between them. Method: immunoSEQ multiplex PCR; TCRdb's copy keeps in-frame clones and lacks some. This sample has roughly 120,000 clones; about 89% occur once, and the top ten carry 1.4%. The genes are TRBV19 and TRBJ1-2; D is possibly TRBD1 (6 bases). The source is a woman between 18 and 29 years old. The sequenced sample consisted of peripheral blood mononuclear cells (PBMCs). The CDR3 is CASRRQEAHYGYTF. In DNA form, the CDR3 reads TGTGCCAGTAGAAGACAGGAAGCTCACTATGGCTACACCTTC.